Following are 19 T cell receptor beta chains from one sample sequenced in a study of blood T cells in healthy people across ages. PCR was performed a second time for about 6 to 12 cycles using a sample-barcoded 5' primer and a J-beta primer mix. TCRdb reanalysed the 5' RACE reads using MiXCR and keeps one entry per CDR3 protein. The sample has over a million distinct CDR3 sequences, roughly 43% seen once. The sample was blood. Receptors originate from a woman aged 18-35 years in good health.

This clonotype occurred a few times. As DNA, the CDR3 is TGTGCCAGCAGCTCCCGACACATTACTGCATACGAGCAGTACTTC. It yields the protein CASSSRHITAYEQYF. The chain is built from TRBV11-2 and TRBJ2-7; the D is unclear. This CDR3 contains 15 residues. Trimming left V 4 bases short and J 4 bases short, with 17 bases between. Germline V gives CDR1 SGHAT, CDR2 FQNNGV.

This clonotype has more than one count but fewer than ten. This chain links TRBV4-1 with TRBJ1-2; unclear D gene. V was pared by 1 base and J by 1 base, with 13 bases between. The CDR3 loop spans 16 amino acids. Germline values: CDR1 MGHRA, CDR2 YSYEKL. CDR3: CASSQGVSVLNYGYTF. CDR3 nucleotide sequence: TGCGCCAGCAGCCAAGGGGTGTCGGTCCTTAACTATGGCTACACCTTC.

The CDR3 DNA reads as TGTGCCAGCAGTTTATATGGGACAGGGGTTGATGAGCAGTACTTC. Translation gives CASSLYGTGVDEQYF. The chain has TRBV12-3 or TRBV12-4 and TRBJ2-7; 10 bases line up with TRBD1. Germline trimming cut 2 bases from V and 7 bases from J; bases unmatched to any gene: 8. The CDR3 is 15 amino acids.

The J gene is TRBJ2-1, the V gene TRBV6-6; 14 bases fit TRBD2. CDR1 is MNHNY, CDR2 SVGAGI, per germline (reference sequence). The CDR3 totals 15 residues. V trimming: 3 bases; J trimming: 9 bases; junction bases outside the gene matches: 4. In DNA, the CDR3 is TGTGCCAGCAGTTATGGGACTAGCGGGAGTTCTGAGCAGTTCTTC. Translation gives CASSYGTSGSSEQFF.

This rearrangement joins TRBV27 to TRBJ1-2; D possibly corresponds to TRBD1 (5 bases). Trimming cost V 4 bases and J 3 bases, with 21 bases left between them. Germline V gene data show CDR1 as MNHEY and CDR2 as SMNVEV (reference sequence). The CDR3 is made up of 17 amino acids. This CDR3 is CASSYFWWGYGYYGYTF. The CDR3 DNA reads TGTGCCAGCAGTTACTTTTGGTGGGGGTATGGATACTATGGCTACACCTTC.

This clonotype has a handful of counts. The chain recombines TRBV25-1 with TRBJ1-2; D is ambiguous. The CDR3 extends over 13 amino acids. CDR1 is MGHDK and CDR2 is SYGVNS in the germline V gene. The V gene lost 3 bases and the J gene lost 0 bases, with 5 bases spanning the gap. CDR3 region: CASSDTTNYGYTF. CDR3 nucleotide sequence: TGTGCCAGCAGTGACACAACTAACTATGGCTACACCTTC.

The CDR3: CASSLERGRGPGYTF. CDR3 sequence (DNA): TGTGCCAGCAGCTTAGAACGGGGCAGGGGGCCTGGCTACACCTTC. V gene TRBV7-9 combines with J gene TRBJ1-2; 8 bases are a match to TRBD1. With 1 base clipped from V and 7 bases from J, the junction kept 8 bases outside the gene matches. Germline loops: CDR1 SEHNR, CDR2 FQNEAQ (reference sequence). The CDR3 covers 15 residues.

CDR3 loop: CASSFAGAQNEKLFF. CDR3 nucleotide sequence: TGTGCCAGCAGTTTTGCGGGGGCTCAAAATGAAAAACTGTTTTTT. V is TRBV28 and J is TRBJ1-4; maybe TRBD1 (6 bases). V gave up 3 bases and J gave up 5 bases, with 13 bases separating them. Looked up from germline, CDR1 is MDHEN and CDR2 is SYDVKM. This CDR3 is built from 15 residues.

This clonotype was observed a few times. This CDR3 is CASSQDINEKLFF. The CDR3 nucleotides read TGCGCCAGCAGCCAAGATATTAATGAAAAACTGTTTTTT. The V call is TRBV4-3, the J call TRBJ1-4; the D is unclear. V lost 0 bases and J lost 4, with 3 bases in between. The CDR3 sequence is 13 residues long. Germline V gives CDR1 LGHNA, CDR2 YSLEER.

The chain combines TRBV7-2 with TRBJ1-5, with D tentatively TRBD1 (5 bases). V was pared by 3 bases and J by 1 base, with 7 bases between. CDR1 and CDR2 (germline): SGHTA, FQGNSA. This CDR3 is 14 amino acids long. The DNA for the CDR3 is TGTGCCAGCAGCTTCCCAGGGAGCAATCAGCCCCAGCATTTT. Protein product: CASSFPGSNQPQHF.

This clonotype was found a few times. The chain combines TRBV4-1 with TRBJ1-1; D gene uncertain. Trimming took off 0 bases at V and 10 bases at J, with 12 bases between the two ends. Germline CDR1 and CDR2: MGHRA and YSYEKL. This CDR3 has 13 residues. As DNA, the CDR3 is TGCGCCAGCAGCCAAGAGGGGATCAGTGGAGCTTTCTTT. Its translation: CASSQEGISGAFF.

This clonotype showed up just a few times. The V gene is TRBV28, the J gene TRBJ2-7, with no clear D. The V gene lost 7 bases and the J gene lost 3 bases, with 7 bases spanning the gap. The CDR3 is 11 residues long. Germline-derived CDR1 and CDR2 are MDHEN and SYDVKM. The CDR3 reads CASKALYEQYF. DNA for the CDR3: TGTGCCAGCAAGGCTCTCTACGAGCAGTACTTC.

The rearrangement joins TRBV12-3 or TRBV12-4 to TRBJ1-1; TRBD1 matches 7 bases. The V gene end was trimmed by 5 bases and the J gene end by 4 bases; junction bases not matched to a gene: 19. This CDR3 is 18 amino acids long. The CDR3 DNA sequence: TGTGCCAGCAGTCCTAAGTACAGGGGCCTCTTACAAGGCACTGAAGCTTTCTTT. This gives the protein CASSPKYRGLLQGTEAFF.

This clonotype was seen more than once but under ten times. The CDR3 region is CASKGQGQGGYTF. The CDR3 nucleotides read TGTGCCAGCAAAGGACAGGGGCAGGGTGGCTACACCTTC. V usage is TRBV2 and J usage is TRBJ1-2; 9 bases map to TRBD1. This CDR3 is built from 13 residues. Unmatched junction bases numbered 7, after V lost 7 bases and J lost 7 bases. Germline CDR1 and CDR2: SNHLY and FYNNEI.

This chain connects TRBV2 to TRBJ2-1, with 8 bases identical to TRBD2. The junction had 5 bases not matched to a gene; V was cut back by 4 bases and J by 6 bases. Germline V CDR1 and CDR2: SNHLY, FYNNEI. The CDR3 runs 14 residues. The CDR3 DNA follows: TGTGCCAGCAGTGTAACCCGGGAGGGCAATGAGCAGTTCTTC. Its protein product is CASSVTREGNEQFF.

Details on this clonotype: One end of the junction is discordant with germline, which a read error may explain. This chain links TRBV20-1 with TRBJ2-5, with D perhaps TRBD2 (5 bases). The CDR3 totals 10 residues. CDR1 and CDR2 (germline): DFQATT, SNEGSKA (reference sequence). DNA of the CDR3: TGCAGTGCTAACTGGGAGAGCCAGTACTTC. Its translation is CSANWESQYF.

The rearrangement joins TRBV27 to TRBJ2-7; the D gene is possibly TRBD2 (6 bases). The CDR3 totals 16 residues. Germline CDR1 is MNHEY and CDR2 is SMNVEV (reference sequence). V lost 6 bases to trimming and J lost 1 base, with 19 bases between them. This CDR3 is CASRGRFYGGSYEQYF. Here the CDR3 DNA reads TGTGCCAGCAGGGGGAGGTTTTATGGAGGGTCCTACGAGCAGTACTTC.

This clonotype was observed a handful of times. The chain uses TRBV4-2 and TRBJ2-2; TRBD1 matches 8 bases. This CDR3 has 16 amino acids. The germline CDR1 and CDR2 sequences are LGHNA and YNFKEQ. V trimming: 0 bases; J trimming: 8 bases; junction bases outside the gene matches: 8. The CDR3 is CASSQDVGQGFGELFF. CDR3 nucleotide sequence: TGTGCCAGCAGCCAAGATGTTGGACAGGGCTTTGGGGAGCTGTTTTTT.

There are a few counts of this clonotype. CDR3 in amino acids: CASSFGLFGNEQFF. For the CDR3, the DNA is TGTGCCAGCAGTTTCGGCTTATTTGGGAATGAGCAGTTCTTC. The chain links TRBV12-3 or TRBV12-4 to TRBJ2-1; no clear D gene. The CDR3 runs 14 residues. V shed 3 bases and J shed 7 bases, with 13 bases lying between them.